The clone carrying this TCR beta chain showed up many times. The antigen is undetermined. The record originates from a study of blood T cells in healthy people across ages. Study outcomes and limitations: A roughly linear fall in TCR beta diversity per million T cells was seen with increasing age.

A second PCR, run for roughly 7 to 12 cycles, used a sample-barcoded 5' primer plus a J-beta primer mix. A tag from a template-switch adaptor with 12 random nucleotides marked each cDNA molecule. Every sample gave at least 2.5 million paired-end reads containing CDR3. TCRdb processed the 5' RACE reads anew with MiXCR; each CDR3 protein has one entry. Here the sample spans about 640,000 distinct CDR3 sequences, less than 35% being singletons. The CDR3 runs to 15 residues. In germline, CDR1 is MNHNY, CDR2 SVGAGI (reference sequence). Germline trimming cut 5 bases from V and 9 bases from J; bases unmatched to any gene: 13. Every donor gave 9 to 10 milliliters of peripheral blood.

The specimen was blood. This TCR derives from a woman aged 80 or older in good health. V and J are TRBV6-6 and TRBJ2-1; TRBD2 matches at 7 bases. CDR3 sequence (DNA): TGTGCCAGCAGTCATCTGGCGGGGGTCGGGGGTGAGCAGTTCTTC. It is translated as CASSHLAGVGGEQFF.